This T cell receptor (beta chain) was identified during a study of cytomegalovirus exposure and HLA in healthy donors. Germline-derived CDR1 and CDR2 are SEHNR and FQNEAQ (reference sequence). The V and J ends lost 7 bases and 3 bases, in that order; junction bases with no gene match: 12. This CDR3 has 16 residues. PCR primers comprised 60 Vbeta and 13 Jbeta primers. TCRdb's copy holds only in-frame clones and misses some; the assay was immunoSEQ multiplex PCR. The table records hundreds of thousands of clones, approximately 78% of them present only once. The sequence was collected from a male donor in good health and CMV-seronegative. The V gene is TRBV7-9, the J gene TRBJ1-1; 9 bases line up with TRBD1. Input material: PBMCs. CDR3 sequence: CASNPTGGVRDTEAFF. For the CDR3, the DNA is TGTGCCAGCAACCCGACAGGGGGTGTAAGGGACACTGAAGCTTTCTTT.